The text below deals with one T cell receptor beta chain. Its antigen has not been determined. Within one base of it there is no much larger clone, and no base qualities were kept. TCRbeta CDR3 regions were amplified from genomic DNA using the immunoSEQ Assay, a bias-controlled multiplex PCR. Per the source publication's procedure: The number of nucleated cells in each sample was estimated by amplification of reference gene primers within the assay. Sequence reads were collapsed and filtered to measure the absolute abundance of every unique TCRbeta CDR3 rearrangement. Productive Simpson clonality was computed per sample as the square root of Simpson's diversity index over productive rearrangements. The source is immuneACCESS, and TCRdb retained only in-frame sequences with V and J called. Part of the clones is not carried over; for the studies checked, unresolved V genes explain less than half of this, and the remainder is unexplained. That table furnishes V, J and clone size, whereas the DNA furnished D and trimming. Here the sample has hundreds of thousands of clones; about 86% occur a single time. Under 15% of the sample is taken by the ten largest.

This entry is derived from a study of blood T cell repertoires in COVID-19 (dated by TCRdb to 2018 to 2020). The study in broad terms: Samples from collaborators originated in the United States, Italy and Spain and spanned both the acute and convalescent phases of COVID-19. The prospective study material was composed of cDNA or gDNA derived from T cells, B-cell-depleted T cells, or PBMCs. The dataset comprised deeply sampled blood TCRbeta repertoires from subjects exposed to, actively infected with, or recovered from COVID-19. The repertoires were released in a freely available public database intended as a resource for research on the immune response to SARS-CoV-2. Samples were obtained from the ongoing ImmuneRACE study (first 160 participants) and from 950 to 1,500 subjects provided by 6 global collaborators. Sample metadata almost always included a de-identified subject ID, COVID-19 status, age in years and sex. HLA class I and class II types, where available, came from metadata supplied by the sample provider rather than from assay-based typing.

The full study reports these points: The quantity of clinical and demographic metadata differed by source and by participant and was supplied without curation.

One collaborating source in Seattle enrolled patients during active infection and followed them longitudinally through the course of disease. Collaborating institutions collected whole blood in K2EDTA tubes following their own protocols. For TCRbeta analysis, collaborators shipped samples as frozen whole blood, isolated PBMCs, or DNA extracted from either of those sample types. The clonotype comes from a woman aged 70-85 years with COVID-19, enrolled during active disease. Sequencing was performed on peripheral blood.

The bases read TGTGCCAGCGGAGCGGGGGATGGCACAGATACGCAGTATTTT. This codes for CASGAGDGTDTQYF. In this chain, TRBV9 is recombined with TRBJ2-3; 8 nucleotides in the junction match TRBD2. The germline V gene yields SGDLS for CDR1 and YYNGEE for CDR2. Ends trimmed: V by 7 bases, J by 1 base; bases unmatched to a gene: 5. The CDR3 starts with the cysteine, ends with the phenylalanine, and has 14 residues. The retained sequence is limited to the CDR3, 42 bases, with the frame set at the first base.